A selection of T cell receptor beta chains follows, all from one sample in a study of control samples from healthy donors and cancer patients. Sequenced by immunoSEQ multiplex PCR; TCRdb stores in-frame clones only, minus some. The repertoire consists of more than 95,000 clones, with about 88% occurring once and the leading ten covering over 2%. Sequencing used blood. Receptors were obtained from a woman between 65 and 79 years old in good health. Each CDR3 is given with its conserved first and last residue. A D gene is named only where the DNA matches it firmly. Clone size, where shown, is once, few, many, or a class for clones that have expanded.

CDR3nt,CDR3aa,v_gene,j_gene,abundance,d_gene
TGTGCCAGCAGTGAACGGACGGGGAACACTGAAGCTTTCTTT,CASSERTGNTEAFF,TRBV2,TRBJ1-1,NA,NA
TGTGCCAGCAGCATGAACACTGAAGCTTTCTTT,CASSMNTEAFF,TRBV11-2,TRBJ1-1,NA,NA
TGTGCCCGCAATCGGGGAGAAGATTCACCCCTCCACTTT,CARNRGEDSPLHF,TRBV24-1,TRBJ1-6,NA,NA
TGTGCCAGCAGCTTAGTTTCAGGGAAGTCTACTGAAGCTTTCTTT,CASSLVSGKSTEAFF,TRBV7-9,TRBJ1-1,NA,NA
TGTGCCAGTAGTCCGCGGACAGGTAGGGACAATCAGCCCCAGCATTTT,CASSPRTGRDNQPQHF,TRBV19,TRBJ1-5,once,TRBD1
TGTGCCAGCAGGCCACTTGGGACAGGGTCATGGCAGCCCCAGCATTTT,CASRPLGTGSWQPQHF,TRBV28,TRBJ1-5,NA,TRBD1
TGTGCCAGCAGTTTACAAGGGCCCGGGGAGCTGTTTTTT,CASSLQGPGELFF,TRBV12-3/TRBV12-4,TRBJ2-2,once,NA
TGTGCCACCAGTGACCCCCGCCTATCCTACGAGCAGTACTTC,CATSDPRLSYEQYF,TRBV24-1,TRBJ2-7,NA,NA
TGTGCCATCAGTGAAGGGCGGGAAAGTAACACTGAAGCTTTCTTT,CAISEGRESNTEAFF,TRBV10-3,TRBJ1-1,NA,NA
TGTGCCAGCAGCTTTAAGACTAGCGGGACCAGCTCCTACAATGAGCAGTTCTTC,CASSFKTSGTSSYNEQFF,TRBV12-1,TRBJ2-1,NA,NA
TGCAGTGCTAGCGGGAACACTGAAGCTTTCTTT,CSASGNTEAFF,TRBV20-1,TRBJ1-1,NA,NA
TGCGCCAGCAGCTCGAGGGAGGGTACAGATACGCAGTATTTT,CASSSREGTDTQYF,TRBV5-1,TRBJ2-3,NA,TRBD2
TGTGCCAGCAGCCAAGATTTAGTACAGGCGAGCTCCTATAATTCACCCCTCCACTTT,CASSQDLVQASSYNSPLHF,TRBV3-1/TRBV3-2,TRBJ1-6,NA,NA
TGTGCCAGCAGCCCCTGGGAGGTACCCAATGAAAAACTGTTTTTT,CASSPWEVPNEKLFF,TRBV11-2,TRBJ1-4,few,NA
TGTGCCAGCAGCCAAGATTGGGCAGGGTACGACACTGAAGCTTTCTTT,CASSQDWAGYDTEAFF,TRBV14,TRBJ1-1,NA,NA
TGCGCCAGCAGCCAATTACTAGGGGGGGACTACTACGAGCAGTACTTC,CASSQLLGGDYYEQYF,TRBV4-3,TRBJ2-7,once,NA
TGTGCCAGCAGCCAAATCAAGGGACGAGTAAATGAAAAACTGTTTTTT,CASSQIKGRVNEKLFF,TRBV14,TRBJ1-4,NA,NA